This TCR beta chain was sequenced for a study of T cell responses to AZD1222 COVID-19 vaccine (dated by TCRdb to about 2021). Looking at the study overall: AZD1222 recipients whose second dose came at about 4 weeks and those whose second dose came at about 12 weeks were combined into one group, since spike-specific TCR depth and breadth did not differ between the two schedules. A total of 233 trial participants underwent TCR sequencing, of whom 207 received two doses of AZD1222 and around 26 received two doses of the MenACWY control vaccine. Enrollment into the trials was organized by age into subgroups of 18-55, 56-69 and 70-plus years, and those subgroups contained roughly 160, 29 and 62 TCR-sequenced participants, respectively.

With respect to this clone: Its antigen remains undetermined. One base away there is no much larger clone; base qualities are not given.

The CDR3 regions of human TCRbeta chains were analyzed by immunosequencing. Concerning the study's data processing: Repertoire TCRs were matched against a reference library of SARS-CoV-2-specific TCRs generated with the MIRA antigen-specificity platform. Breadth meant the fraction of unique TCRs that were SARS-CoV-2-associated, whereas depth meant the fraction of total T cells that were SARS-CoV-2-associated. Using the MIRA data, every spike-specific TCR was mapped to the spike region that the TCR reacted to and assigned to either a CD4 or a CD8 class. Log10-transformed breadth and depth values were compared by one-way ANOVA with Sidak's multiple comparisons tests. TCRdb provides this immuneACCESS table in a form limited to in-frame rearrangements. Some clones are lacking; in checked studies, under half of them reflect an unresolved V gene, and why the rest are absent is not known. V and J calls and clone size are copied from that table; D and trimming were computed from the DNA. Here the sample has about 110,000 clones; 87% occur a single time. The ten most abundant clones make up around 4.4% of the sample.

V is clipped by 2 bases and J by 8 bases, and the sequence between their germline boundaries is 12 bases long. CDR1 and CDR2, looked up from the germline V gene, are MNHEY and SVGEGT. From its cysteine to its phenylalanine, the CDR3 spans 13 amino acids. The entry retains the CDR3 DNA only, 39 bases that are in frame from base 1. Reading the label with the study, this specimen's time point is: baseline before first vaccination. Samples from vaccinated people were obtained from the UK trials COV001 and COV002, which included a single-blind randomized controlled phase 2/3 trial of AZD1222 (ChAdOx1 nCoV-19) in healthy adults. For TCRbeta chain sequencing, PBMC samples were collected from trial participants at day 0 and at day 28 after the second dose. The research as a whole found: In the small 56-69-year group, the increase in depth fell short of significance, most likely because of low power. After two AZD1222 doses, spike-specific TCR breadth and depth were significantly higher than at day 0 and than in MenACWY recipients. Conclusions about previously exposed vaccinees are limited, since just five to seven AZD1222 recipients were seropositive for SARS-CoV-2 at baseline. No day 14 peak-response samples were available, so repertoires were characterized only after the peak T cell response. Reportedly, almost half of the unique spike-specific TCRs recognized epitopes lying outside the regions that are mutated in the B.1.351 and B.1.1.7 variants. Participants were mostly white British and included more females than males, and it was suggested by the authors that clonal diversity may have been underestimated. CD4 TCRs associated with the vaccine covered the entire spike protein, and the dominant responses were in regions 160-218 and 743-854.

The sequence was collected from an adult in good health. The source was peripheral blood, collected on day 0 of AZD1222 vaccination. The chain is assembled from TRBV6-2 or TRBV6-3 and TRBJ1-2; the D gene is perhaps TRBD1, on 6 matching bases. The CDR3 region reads CASSYDRNRGYTF. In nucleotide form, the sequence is TGTGCCAGCAGTTACGACAGGAATAGAGGCTACACCTTC.